The entry below gives a single T cell receptor beta chain sequence along with its context. Its antigen is still unknown. Everyone who donated was a healthy bone marrow donor. The CDR3 spans 14 residues. V was cut by 0 bases and J by 5 bases, with 10 bases left in between. Germline assignment: CDR1 MGHRA and CDR2 YSYEKL. The PCR made use of 60 Vbeta and 13 Jbeta primers. Sequenced by immunoSEQ multiplex PCR; TCRdb stores in-frame clones only, minus some. Recorded for this sample: fewer than 85,000 clones. The data were obtained in a study of cytomegalovirus exposure and HLA in healthy donors. Study in general: Earlier work reported 117 million unique TCR beta sequences from about 180 million T cells.

Findings of the study overall: The study flagged some 170 TCR beta chains as cytomegalovirus-associated.

The TCR was taken from a woman aged 40-49 years in good health and CMV-seropositive. The sequenced material came from PBMCs. The chain links TRBV4-1 to TRBJ1-2; a possible D gene is TRBD1 (6 bases). The CDR3 nucleotides read TGCGCCAGCAGCCAAGACCCCAGGGGATATGGCTACACCTTC. It codes for CASSQDPRGYGYTF.